This T cell receptor (beta chain) was found in a study of T cells after yellow fever vaccination (dated by TCRdb to about 2019). Describing the broader study: The SMART-Seq v4 Ultra Low Input RNA kit was used to prepare libraries from fractions with low cell numbers. Two healthy male donors made up the cohort, one aged 18 to 29 years and the other aged 30 to 40 years. Blood was collected at multiple timepoints before and after primary and secondary immunization, and bulk PBMC replicates and cell subsets were isolated. To follow T-cell clones before and after both primary and booster YFV17D yellow fever vaccination, bulk TCR alpha and beta repertoires underwent longitudinal sequencing.

This clonotype has only a few counts. It lacks a known antigen. The record has no base qualities; no much larger clone is one base away. Read against the paper, the sample's treatment or condition label means: live attenuated yellow fever vaccine strain. Two biological replicates of bulk PBMCs were collected at each blood-draw timepoint. PBMCs were isolated from peripheral blood using a standard Ficoll-Paque protocol. TriZol was used to extract RNA from bulk PBMCs, CD4 and CD8 fractions, and dextramer-positive and dextramer-negative fractions. Paper-wide results and their limitations: The secondary T-cell response was weaker than the primary response but faster, peaking on day 5 instead of day 15. Most clones expanded after primary vaccination were re-detected after the booster (96% of CD4 and about 88% of CD8), suggesting broad memory maintenance. Because abundant contaminating clonotypes from the bulk population could be contained in FACS-sorted repertoires, computational filtering was required. A small fraction of clonotypes showed up in both the CD4 and CD8 compartments, probably as a result of convergent recombination. The study included only a couple of donors, which limits how far the findings can be generalized.

TCR cDNA was synthesized by 5'RACE template switching, through which a universal primer site and unique molecular identifiers were introduced. Priming for cDNA synthesis came from both the TCR alpha and TCR beta constant segments. Two PCR steps were used to amplify libraries, with sample barcodes and sequencing adapters being added in the second step. Sequencing of the libraries was done on either Illumina HiSeq 2500 (2x100 bp) or NovaSeq (2x150 bp). On the authors' methods: Demultiplexing of reads and collapsing into UMI consensus sequences were performed with MIGEC, and V(D)J alignment was carried out with MiXCR. Vaccine-responding clonotypes were identified with edgeR using replicate PBMC samples, with FDR below 0.01 and a log2 fold change above 5 up to day 15 being required. CD4 or CD8 identity was assigned to each bulk clonotype according to whether the clonotype was present at higher abundance in the sequenced CD4 repertoire or the sequenced CD8 repertoire. TCRdb applied fastp at Q25 and MiXCR to the public reads, then kept only in-frame beta chains. Rows with one shared CDR3 protein collapse into an entry with the most common genes and DNA. Clone size and V and J calls follow TCRdb, not the original study. The table for this sample lists under 550,000 distinct CDR3 sequences; 21% of them were counted only once. The top ten clonotypes cover around 17% of the sample.

CDR1 is given as MNHEY and CDR2 as SVGAGI, both from the germline V gene. For this chain, trimming is 6 bases at the V end and 3 bases at the J end, and the number of junction bases without a gene match is 7. The CDR3 starts with the cysteine, ends with the phenylalanine, and has 15 residues. Kept here is only the CDR3 DNA, which spans 45 bases and is read in frame from base 1. The source of this sequence is a man aged 18 to 30 who received the YFV17D yellow fever vaccine. The chain joins TRBV6-5 to TRBJ1-4; 7 bases in the middle match TRBD1. Specimen: PBMCs, collected approximately 20 days after the first yellow fever vaccination. The CDR3 in this case is CASSSLGTANEKLFF. The nucleotides are TGTGCCAGCAGCTCACTCGGGACAGCTAATGAAAAACTGTTTTTT.